The T cell receptor (beta chain) under discussion was sequenced for a study of blood T cell repertoires in COVID-19. Study details: T cells, B-cell-depleted T cells, or PBMCs supplied cDNA or gDNA.

Some clones are missing from TCRdb's copy, which holds only in-frame ones; the method was immunoSEQ multiplex PCR. The sample yields roughly 200,000 clones, roughly three quarters seen once. Per germline, CDR1 SGHVS and CDR2 FQNEAQ. There are 14 residues in the CDR3. V dropped 5 bases and J dropped 2 bases, with 10 bases sitting between them. The TCR was taken from a woman in her forties with COVID-19, enrolled during active disease. Specimen: peripheral blood. The chain has TRBV7-8 and TRBJ1-5; D is undetermined. CDR3 sequence reads: CASSAVAGNQPQHF. As DNA, the CDR3 is TGTGCCAGCAGCGCCGTCGCAGGCAATCAGCCCCAGCATTTT.